This T cell receptor beta chain emerged from a study of metastatic and nonmetastatic thyroid tumors. In the study overall: Repertoires were compared across blood and tumor or nodule tissue from malignant and benign thyroid patients. Whole-study findings and limits: Compared with benign nodules, malignant thyroid tumors were reported to have significantly higher TCR beta diversity in both blood and tumor.

Thyroid surgery was performed in patients who had received no treatment beforehand. Germline V lookup: CDR1 SQVTM, CDR2 ANQGSEA. V shed 4 bases and J shed 0 bases, with 9 bases lying between them. This CDR3 is 14 amino acids long. This clone was detected many times. Antigen specificity is unknown. Per the authors' pipeline: Clinicopathological groups supplied CDR3 differences that were used to build a distant-metastasis classifier for papillary thyroid cancer. With MiXCR, TCRdb called clones anew from the PCR reads. The V and J calls shown here were made by TCRdb, not taken from the authors' results. The data contain approximately 20,000 clones, under 25% of them singletons.

What was sequenced was tumor tissue. This receptor was obtained from a female donor with papillary thyroid cancer or a benign thyroid nodule (not recorded which). Some clones in this sample may be carry-over from other donors' samples. This chain uses TRBV29-1 with TRBJ1-4; D may be TRBD1 (5 bases). The CDR3: CSVGDGSTNEKLFF. The DNA of the CDR3 is TGCAGCGTTGGGGACGGCTCAACTAATGAAAAACTGTTTTTT.